The source of this TCR beta chain is a study of blood T cell repertoires in COVID-19. The method was immunoSEQ multiplex PCR; TCRdb's version includes in-frame clones alone and lacks a portion of them. This table has roughly 200,000 clones, 85% to 90% appearing once. This CDR3 region has 17 residues. Trimming cost V 2 bases and J 11 bases; bases outside gene matches: 15. Germline V gene data show CDR1 as LNHNV and CDR2 as YYDKDF (reference sequence). Specimen: PBMCs or T cells enriched from blood (not recorded which). The sequence derives from a woman between 35 and 50 years old with acute COVID-19. This chain links TRBV15 with TRBJ1-6, with 7 nucleotides matching TRBD1. CDR3 sequence (DNA): TGTGCCACCAGCAGACTTTTTCTCGACAGGGCCAGGGCACCCCTCCACTTT. It yields the protein CATSRLFLDRARAPLHF. Supplemented by reference TRBV15 and TRBJ1-6, the full variable domain reads DAMVIQNPRYQVTQFGKPVTLSCSQTLNHNVMYWYQQKSSQAPKLLFHYYDKDFNNEADTPDNFQSRRPNTSFCFLDIRSPGLGDTAMYLCATSRLFLDRARAPLHFGNGTRLTVT.